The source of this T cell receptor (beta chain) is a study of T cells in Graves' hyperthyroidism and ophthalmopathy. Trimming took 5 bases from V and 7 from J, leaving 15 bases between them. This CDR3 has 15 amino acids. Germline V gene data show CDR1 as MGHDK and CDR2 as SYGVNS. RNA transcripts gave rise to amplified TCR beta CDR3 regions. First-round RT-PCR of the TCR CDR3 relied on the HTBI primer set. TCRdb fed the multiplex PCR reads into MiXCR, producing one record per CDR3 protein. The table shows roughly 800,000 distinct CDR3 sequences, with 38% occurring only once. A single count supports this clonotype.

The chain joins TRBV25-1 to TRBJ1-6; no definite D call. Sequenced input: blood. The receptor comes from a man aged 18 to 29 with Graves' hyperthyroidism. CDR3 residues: CASSSRGDGNSPLHF. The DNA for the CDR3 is TGTGCCAGCAGTTCTCGTGGTGATGGGAATTCACCCCTCCACTTT.